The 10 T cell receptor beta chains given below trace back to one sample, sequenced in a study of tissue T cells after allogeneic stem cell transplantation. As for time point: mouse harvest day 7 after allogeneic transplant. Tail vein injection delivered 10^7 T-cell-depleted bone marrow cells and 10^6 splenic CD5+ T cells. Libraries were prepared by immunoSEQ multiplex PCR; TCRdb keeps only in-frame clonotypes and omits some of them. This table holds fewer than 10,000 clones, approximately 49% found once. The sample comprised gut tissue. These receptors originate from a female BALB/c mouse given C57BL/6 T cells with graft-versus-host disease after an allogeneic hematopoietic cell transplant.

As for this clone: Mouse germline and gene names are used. CDR3 loop: CASSLGNNYAEQFF. The CDR3 bases that were read are TGTGCCAGCAGCTTAGGCAATAACTATGCTGAGCAGTTC. This chain links TRBV3 with TRBJ2-1; D gene unclear. The read terminates 1 residue ahead of where the CDR3 ends, so the germline J gene completes it. The CDR3 covers 14 residues. Trimming took off 1 base at V and 0 bases at J, with 4 bases between the two ends. The V gene's germline CDR1 is SNHLY and CDR2 FYNGKV (reference sequence).

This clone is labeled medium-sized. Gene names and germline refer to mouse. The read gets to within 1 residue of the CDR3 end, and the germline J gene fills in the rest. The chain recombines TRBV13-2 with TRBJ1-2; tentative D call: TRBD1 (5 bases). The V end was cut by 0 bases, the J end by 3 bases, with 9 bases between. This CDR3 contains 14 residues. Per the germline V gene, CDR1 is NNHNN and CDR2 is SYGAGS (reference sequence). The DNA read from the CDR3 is TGTGCCAGCGGTGATGCTCGGGGCGACTCCGACTACACC. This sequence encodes CASGDARGDSDYT. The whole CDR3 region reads CASGDARGDSDYTF.

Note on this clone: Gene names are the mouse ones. Partial CDR3 DNA: TGTGCCAGCAGCCAAGACCGGGGTGACACCCAGTAC. It is translated as CASSQDRGDTQY. The whole CDR3 region reads CASSQDRGDTQYF. This chain links TRBV2 with TRBJ2-5; no firm D call. Read data end 1 residue before the CDR3 end; the end is taken from the germline J gene. V was shortened by 0 bases and J by 6 bases, with 7 bases between the two germline ends. The length of the CDR3 is 13 residues. Germline values: CDR1 LGHNA, CDR2 YSYQKL. The full variable domain, with the rest looked up from reference TRBV2 and TRBJ2-5, is DPKIIQKPKYLVAVTGSEKILICEQYLGHNAMYWYRQSAKKPLEFMFSYSYQKLMDNQTASSRFQPQSSKKNHLDLQITALKPDDSATYFCASSQDRGDTQYFGPGTRLLVL.

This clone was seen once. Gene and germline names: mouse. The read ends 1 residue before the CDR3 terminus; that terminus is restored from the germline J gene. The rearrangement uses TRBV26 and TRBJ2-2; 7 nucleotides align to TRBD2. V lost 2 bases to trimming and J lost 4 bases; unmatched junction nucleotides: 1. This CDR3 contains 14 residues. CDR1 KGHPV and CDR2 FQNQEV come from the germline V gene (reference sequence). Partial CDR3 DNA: TGTGCCAGCAGTCTGCGGGGGGGCACCGGGCAGCTCTAC. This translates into CASSLRGGTGQLY. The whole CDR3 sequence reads CASSLRGGTGQLYF.

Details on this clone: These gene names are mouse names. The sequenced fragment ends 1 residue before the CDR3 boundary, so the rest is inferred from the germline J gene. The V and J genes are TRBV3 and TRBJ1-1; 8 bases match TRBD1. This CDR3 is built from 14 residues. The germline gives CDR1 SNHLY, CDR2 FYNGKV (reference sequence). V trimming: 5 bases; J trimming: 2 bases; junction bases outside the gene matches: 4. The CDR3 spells CASSPDRGNTEVFF. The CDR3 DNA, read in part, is TGTGCCAGCAGCCCCGACAGGGGTAACACAGAAGTCTTC. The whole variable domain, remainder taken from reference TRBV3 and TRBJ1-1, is GPKVLQIPSHQIIDMGQMVTLNCDPVSNHLYFYWYKQILGQQMEFLVNFYNGKVMEKSKLFKDQFSVERPDGSYFTLKIQPTALEDSAVYFCASSPDRGNTEVFFGKGTRLTVV.

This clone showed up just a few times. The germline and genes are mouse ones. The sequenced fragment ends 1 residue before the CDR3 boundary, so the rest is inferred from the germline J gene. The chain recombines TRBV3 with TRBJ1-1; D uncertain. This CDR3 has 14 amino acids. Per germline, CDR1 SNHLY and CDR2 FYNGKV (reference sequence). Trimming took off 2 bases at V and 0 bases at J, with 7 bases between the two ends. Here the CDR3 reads CASSLTSANTEVFF. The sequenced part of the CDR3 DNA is TGTGCCAGCAGCTTAACATCTGCAAACACAGAAGTCTTC.

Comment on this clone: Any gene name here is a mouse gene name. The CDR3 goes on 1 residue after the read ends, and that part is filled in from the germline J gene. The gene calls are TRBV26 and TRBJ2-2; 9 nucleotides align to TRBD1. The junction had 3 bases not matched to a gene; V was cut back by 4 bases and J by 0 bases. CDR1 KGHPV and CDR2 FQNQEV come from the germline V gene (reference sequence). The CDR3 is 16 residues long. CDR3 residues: CASSPGTGTNTGQLYF. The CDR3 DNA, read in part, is TGTGCCAGCAGTCCAGGGACAGGGACAAACACCGGGCAGCTCTAC.

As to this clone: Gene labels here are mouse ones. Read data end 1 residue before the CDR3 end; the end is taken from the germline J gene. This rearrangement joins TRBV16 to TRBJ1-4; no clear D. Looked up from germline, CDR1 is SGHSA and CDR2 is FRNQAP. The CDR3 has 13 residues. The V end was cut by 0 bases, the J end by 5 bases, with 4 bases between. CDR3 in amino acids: CASSLDMNERLFF. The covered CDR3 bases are TGTGCAAGCAGCTTAGATATGAACGAAAGATTATTT.

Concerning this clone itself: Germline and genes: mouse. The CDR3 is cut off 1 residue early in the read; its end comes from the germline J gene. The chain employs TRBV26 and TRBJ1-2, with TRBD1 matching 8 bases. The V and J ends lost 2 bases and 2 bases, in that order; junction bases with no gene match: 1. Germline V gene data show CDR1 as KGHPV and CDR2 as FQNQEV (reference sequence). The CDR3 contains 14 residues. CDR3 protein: CASSLPGGNSDYTF. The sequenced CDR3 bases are TGTGCCAGCAGTCTGCCAGGGGGCAACTCCGACTACACC.

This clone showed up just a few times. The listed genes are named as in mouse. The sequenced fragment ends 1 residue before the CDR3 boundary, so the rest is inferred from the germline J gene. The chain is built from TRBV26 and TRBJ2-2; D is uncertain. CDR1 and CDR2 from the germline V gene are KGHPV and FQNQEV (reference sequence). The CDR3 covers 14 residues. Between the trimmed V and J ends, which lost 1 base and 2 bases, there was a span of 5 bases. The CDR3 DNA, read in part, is TGTGCCAGCAGTCTGTTAGGGAACACCGGGCAGCTCTAC. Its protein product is CASSLLGNTGQLY. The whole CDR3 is CASSLLGNTGQLYF.